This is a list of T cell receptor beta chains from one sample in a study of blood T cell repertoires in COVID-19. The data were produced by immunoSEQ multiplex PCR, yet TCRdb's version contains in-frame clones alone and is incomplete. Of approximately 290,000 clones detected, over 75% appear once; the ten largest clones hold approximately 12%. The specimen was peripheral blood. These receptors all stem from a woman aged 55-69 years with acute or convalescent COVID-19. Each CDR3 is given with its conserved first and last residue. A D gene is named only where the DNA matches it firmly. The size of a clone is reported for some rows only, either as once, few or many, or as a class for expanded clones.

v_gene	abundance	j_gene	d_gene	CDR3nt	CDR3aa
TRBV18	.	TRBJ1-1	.	TGTGCCAGCTCACCAGAGCGTGAAGCTTTCTTT	CASSPEREAFF
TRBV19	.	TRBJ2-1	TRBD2	TGTGCCAGTAGTAGGCAGCGGGGTTGGGCCTACAATGAGCAGTTCTTC	CASSRQRGWAYNEQFF
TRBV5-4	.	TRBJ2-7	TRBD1	TGTGCCAGCAGCTTCAGACAGGGGGCCTACGAGCAGTACTTC	CASSFRQGAYEQYF
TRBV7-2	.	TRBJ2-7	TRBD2	TGTGCCAGCAGCTTCCCTGACGGGAGGGACTCCTACGAGCAGTACTTC	CASSFPDGRDSYEQYF
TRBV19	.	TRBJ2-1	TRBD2	TGTGCCAGTAGCAGGGGACTAGCGGGTTTTTACAATGAGCAGTTCTTC	CASSRGLAGFYNEQFF
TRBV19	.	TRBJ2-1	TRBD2	TGTGCCAGTAGTACCCTAGCGGGCATATACAATGAGCAGTTCTTC	CASSTLAGIYNEQFF
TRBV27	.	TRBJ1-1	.	TGTGCCAGCAGACGCCCCCCGGGGACTGAAGCTTTCTTT	CASRRPPGTEAFF
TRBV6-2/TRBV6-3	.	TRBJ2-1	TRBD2	TGTGCCAGCAGCTCCACTAGCGGGGATTACTTCTTC	CASSSTSGDYFF
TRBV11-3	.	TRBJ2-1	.	TGTGCCAGCAGCTCCTTGACAGGGCGGGGAGAGCAGTTCTTC	CASSSLTGRGEQFF
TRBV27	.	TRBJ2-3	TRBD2	TGTGCCAGCAGTTTATCTGGAAGCGGGGGACTAGGTACGCAGTATTTT	CASSLSGSGGLGTQYF
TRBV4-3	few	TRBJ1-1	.	TGCGCCAGCAGCCACCGCCGAGGAATGGCGGCTGAAGCTTTCTTT	CASSHRRGMAAEAFF
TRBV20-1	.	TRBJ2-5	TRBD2	TGCAGTGCTAGTTTTAGCGGGGGGCGTAAAGAGACCCAGTACTTC	CSASFSGGRKETQYF
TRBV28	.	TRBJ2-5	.	TGTGCCAGTAGGGGTACGCAGACCCAGTACTTC	CASRGTQTQYF
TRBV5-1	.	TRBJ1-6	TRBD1	TGCGCCAGCAGTATCGACAGGGTCTCCTATAATTCACCCCTCCACTTT	CASSIDRVSYNSPLHF
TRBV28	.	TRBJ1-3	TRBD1	TGTGCCAGCAGTTCGTTCCAGGGGGCGGACGGAAACACCATATATTTT	CASSSFQGADGNTIYF
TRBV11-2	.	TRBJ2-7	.	TGTGCCAGCAGCTTCCCGGACAGTCGCGAGCAGTACTTC	CASSFPDSREQYF
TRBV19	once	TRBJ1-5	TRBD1	TGTGCCAGTAGTGATAGGACAGGTAGCAATCAGCCCCAGCATTTT	CASSDRTGSNQPQHF
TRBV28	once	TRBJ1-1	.	TGTGCCAGCAGTTCCCCAGTCACTGAAGCTTTCTTT	CASSSPVTEAFF
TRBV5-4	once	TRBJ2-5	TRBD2	TGTGCCAGCAGAGCGGGAGGGTACCAAGAGACCCAGTACTTC	CASRAGGYQETQYF
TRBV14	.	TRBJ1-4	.	TGTGCCAGCAGCCGTCATGAACAGTATAATGAAAAACTGTTTTTT	CASSRHEQYNEKLFF
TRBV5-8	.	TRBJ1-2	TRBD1	TGTGCCAGCAGCTTGGTACAGGGGACGAATGGCTACACCTTC	CASSLVQGTNGYTF
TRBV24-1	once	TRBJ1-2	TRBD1	TGTGCCACCAGTGACCCGGGACAGGGTGATGGCTACACCTTC	CATSDPGQGDGYTF
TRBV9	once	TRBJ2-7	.	TGTGCCAGCAGCGTAGGGGGTGGGTCAGGGTACGAGCAGTACTTC	CASSVGGGSGYEQYF
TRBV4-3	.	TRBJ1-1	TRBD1	TGCGCCAGCAGCCCCTATTTCGGGGACAGGGGACCGAACACTGAAGCTTTCTTT	CASSPYFGDRGPNTEAFF
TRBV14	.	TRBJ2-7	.	TGTGCCAGCAGCTACGGACGGGGAATCTACGAGCAGTACTTC	CASSYGRGIYEQYF
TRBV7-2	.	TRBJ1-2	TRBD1	TGTGCCAGCAGCGGGCTACAGGGGCCTAACTATGGCTACACCTTC	CASSGLQGPNYGYTF
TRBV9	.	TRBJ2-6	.	TGTGCCAGCGGCCCGTCTGGGGCCAACGTCCTGACTTTC	CASGPSGANVLTF
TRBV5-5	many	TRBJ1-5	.	TGTGCCAGCAGCTTGATGGGACATGTGCTTCAGCCCCAGCATTTT	CASSLMGHVLQPQHF
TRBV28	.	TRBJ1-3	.	TGTGCCAGCAGTTTCATTTTGGACAGCTCTGGAAACACCATATATTTT	CASSFILDSSGNTIYF
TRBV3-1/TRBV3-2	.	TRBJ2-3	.	TGTGCCAGCAGCACTGATTTGCCAGATACGCAGTATTTT	CASSTDLPDTQYF
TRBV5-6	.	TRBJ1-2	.	TGTGCCAGCAGCTTAACTACAGGGTTCTGGACCTTC	CASSLTTGFWTF
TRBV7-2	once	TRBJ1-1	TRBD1	TGTGCCAGCAGCTTGACAGGGGGCGTCACTGAAGCTTTCTTT	CASSLTGGVTEAFF